This TCR beta chain was captured in a study of cytomegalovirus exposure and HLA in healthy donors. The primer mix had 60 Vbeta and 13 Jbeta primers. Assay: immunoSEQ multiplex PCR; the TCRdb copy retains only in-frame clones and omits some. Seen here are about 52,000 clones, 50% to 70% observed once, and the top ten hold roughly 12%. Germline CDR1 is LNHDA and CDR2 is SQIVND (reference sequence). V shed 9 bases and J 4 bases; nucleotides not matched to a gene: 8. There are 14 residues in the CDR3. The clonotype comes from a human donor in good health. Input material: PBMCs. The chain employs TRBV19 and TRBJ2-2; 7 nucleotides align to TRBD1. CDR3 residues: CASTPRQGTGELFF. CDR3 coding DNA: TGTGCCAGCACACCCAGACAGGGCACCGGGGAGCTGTTTTTT.